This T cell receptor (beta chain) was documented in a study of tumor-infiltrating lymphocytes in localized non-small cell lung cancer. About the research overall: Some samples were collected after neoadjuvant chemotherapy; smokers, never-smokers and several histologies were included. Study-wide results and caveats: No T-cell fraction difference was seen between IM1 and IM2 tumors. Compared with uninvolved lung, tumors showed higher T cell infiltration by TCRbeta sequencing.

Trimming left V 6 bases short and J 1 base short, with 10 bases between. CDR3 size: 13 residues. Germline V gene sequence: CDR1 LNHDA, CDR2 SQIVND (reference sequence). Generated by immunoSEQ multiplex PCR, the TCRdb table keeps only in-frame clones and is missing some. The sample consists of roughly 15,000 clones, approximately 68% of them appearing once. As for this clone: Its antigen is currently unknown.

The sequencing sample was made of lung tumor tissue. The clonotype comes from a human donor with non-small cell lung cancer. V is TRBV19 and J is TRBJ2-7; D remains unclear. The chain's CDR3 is CASRPWGSYEQYF. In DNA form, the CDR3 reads TGTGCCAGTAGGCCGTGGGGTTCCTACGAGCAGTACTTC.